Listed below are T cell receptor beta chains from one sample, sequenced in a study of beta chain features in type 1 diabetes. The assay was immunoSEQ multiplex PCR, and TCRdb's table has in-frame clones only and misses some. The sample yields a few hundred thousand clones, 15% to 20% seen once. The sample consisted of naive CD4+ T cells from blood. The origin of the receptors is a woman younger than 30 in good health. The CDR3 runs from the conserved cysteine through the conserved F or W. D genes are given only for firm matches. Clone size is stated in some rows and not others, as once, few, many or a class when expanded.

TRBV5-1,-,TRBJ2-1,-,CASSLGSQGNEQFF,TGCGCCAGCAGCTTGGGCAGTCAGGGGAATGAGCAGTTCTTC
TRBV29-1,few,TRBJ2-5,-,CSVGLSGSFQETQYF,TGCAGCGTTGGGCTGAGCGGGTCTTTCCAAGAGACCCAGTACTTC
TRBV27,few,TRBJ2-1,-,CASSSRGQLVGNEQFF,TGTGCCAGCAGTTCGAGAGGACAGCTCGTCGGGAATGAGCAGTTCTTC
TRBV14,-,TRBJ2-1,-,CASSHQGLRRDEQFF,TGTGCCAGCAGCCATCAGGGGCTCCGCCGGGATGAGCAGTTCTTC
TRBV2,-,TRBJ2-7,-,CASSRPGDTYEQYF,TGTGCCAGCAGTCGACCTGGGGACACCTACGAGCAGTACTTC
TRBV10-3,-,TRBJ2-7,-,CAIGRTGYEQYF,TGTGCCATCGGCAGGACTGGGTATGAGCAGTACTTC
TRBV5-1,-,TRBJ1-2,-,CASSLQPSYGYTF,TGCGCCAGCAGCTTGCAACCGAGCTATGGCTACACCTTC
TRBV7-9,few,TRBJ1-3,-,CASSTASSGNTIYF,TGTGCCAGCAGCACAGCAAGCTCTGGAAACACCATATATTTT
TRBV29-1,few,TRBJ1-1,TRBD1,CSVRGLVTEAFF,TGCAGCGTCAGGGGGCTTGTGACTGAAGCTTTCTTT
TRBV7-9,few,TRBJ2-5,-,CASSLATGMGETQYF,TGTGCCAGCAGCTTAGCAACAGGGATGGGAGAGACCCAGTACTTC
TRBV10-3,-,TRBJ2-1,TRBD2,CAISEAIGTSGRGNEQFF,TGTGCCATCAGTGAGGCTATCGGGACTAGCGGACGAGGGAATGAGCAGTTCTTC
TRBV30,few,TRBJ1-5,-,CAWSGGVQPQHF,TGTGCCTGGAGTGGCGGGGTACAGCCCCAGCATTTT
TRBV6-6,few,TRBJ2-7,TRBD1,CASSPGTGNDEQYF,TGTGCCAGCAGCCCCGGGACAGGGAACGACGAGCAGTACTTC
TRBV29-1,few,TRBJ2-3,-,CSVEDALGLGTDTQYF,TGCAGCGTTGAAGATGCGCTAGGACTGGGCACAGATACGCAGTATTTT
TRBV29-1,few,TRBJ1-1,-,CSVPEVSRTEAFF,TGCAGCGTTCCCGAAGTAAGTCGGACTGAAGCTTTCTTT
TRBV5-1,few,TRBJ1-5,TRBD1,CASSVTGESNQPQHF,TGCGCCAGCAGCGTGACAGGGGAGAGCAATCAGCCCCAGCATTTT
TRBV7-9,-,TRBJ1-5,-,CASSLLAGGNQPQHF,TGTGCCAGCAGCTTACTGGCAGGTGGGAATCAGCCCCAGCATTTT
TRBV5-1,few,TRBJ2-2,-,CASAGLSTGELFF,TGCGCCAGCGCAGGGTTGAGCACCGGGGAGCTGTTTTTT
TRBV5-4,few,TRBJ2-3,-,CASSPSAMIDTQYF,TGTGCCAGCAGCCCCAGTGCCATGATAGATACGCAGTATTTT
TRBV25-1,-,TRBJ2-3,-,CASSERGRPDTQYF,TGTGCCAGCAGTGAGCGGGGGCGGCCAGATACGCAGTATTTT
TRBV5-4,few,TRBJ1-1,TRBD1,CASSWDRNTEAFF,TGTGCCAGCAGCTGGGACAGGAACACTGAAGCTTTCTTT
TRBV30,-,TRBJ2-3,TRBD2,CAWSVGPSGVTDTQYF,TGTGCCTGGAGTGTTGGGCCTAGCGGCGTCACAGATACGCAGTATTTT
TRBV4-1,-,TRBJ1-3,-,CASSQPTGRNTIYF,TGCGCCAGCAGCCAACCCACAGGGCGAAACACCATATATTTT
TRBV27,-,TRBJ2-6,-,CASSQRGGANVLTF,TGTGCCAGCAGTCAAAGAGGAGGGGCCAACGTCCTGACTTTC
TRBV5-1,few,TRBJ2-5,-,CASSLAAGKARETQYF,TGCGCCAGCAGCTTGGCGGCAGGGAAGGCCCGAGAGACCCAGTACTTC
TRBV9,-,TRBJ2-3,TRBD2,CASSVRGRARTDTQYF,TGTGCCAGCAGCGTACGGGGGAGGGCCCGGACAGATACGCAGTATTTT
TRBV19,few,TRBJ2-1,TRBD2,CASSIALAGGSGNEQFF,TGTGCCAGTAGTATAGCCCTAGCGGGAGGGTCGGGGAATGAGCAGTTCTTC
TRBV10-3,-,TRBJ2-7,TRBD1,CATVREGTGSYEQYF,TGTGCCACCGTGAGGGAAGGGACAGGCTCCTACGAGCAGTACTTC
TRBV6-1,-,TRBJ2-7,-,CASNPGAVVAQYF,TGTGCCAGCAATCCGGGAGCGGTCGTCGCGCAGTACTTC
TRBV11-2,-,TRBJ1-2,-,CASSSVGGGYTF,TGTGCCAGCAGCTCGGTCGGGGGTGGCTACACCTTC
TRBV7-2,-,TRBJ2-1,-,CASSPRLANPGDEQFF,TGTGCCAGCAGCCCCCGACTAGCTAATCCAGGGGATGAGCAGTTCTTC